This is a list of T cell receptor beta chains from one sample in a study of beta chain features in type 1 diabetes. TCRdb keeps only in-frame clones here, not all; method: immunoSEQ multiplex PCR. The sample has hundreds of thousands of clones, under 8.5% seen once. The source material was central memory CD4+ T cells from blood. The receptors were gathered from a woman aged 18-29 years in good health. The CDR3 runs from the conserved cysteine through the conserved F or W. A D gene is named only where the DNA matches it firmly. Size tells how often a clone was seen (once, few, many) or the class of an expanded clone, and some rows leave it out.

V gene: TRBV15
J gene: TRBJ2-1
clone size: -
D gene: -
CDR3 DNA: TGTGCCACCAGCAGAGTCAAAAGCTCCTACAATGAGCAGTTCTTC
CDR3 protein: CATSRVKSSYNEQFF

V gene: TRBV6-5
J gene: TRBJ1-1
clone size: few
D gene: -
CDR3 DNA: TGTGCCAGCAGCCTTGGAAAACTGACCACTGAAGCTTTCTTT
CDR3 protein: CASSLGKLTTEAFF

V gene: TRBV18
J gene: TRBJ1-2
clone size: -
D gene: -
CDR3 DNA: TGTGCCAGCTCACTAACGACGGCCACTAACTATGGCTACACCTTC
CDR3 protein: CASSLTTATNYGYTF

V gene: TRBV2
J gene: TRBJ2-7
clone size: -
D gene: TRBD2
CDR3 DNA: TGTGCCAGCAGAAGAAAGGGACTAGCGGGATCTTTCAACGAGCAGTACTTC
CDR3 protein: CASRRKGLAGSFNEQYF

V gene: TRBV7-2
J gene: TRBJ2-5
clone size: few
D gene: -
CDR3 DNA: TGTGCCAGCAGCCTTATGGACCATGGGGAGACCCAGTACTTC
CDR3 protein: CASSLMDHGETQYF

V gene: TRBV14
J gene: TRBJ1-1
clone size: many
D gene: -
CDR3 DNA: TGTGCCAGCAGCCAAGACGGTGTGGGGATAAACACTGAAGCTTTCTTT
CDR3 protein: CASSQDGVGINTEAFF

V gene: TRBV28
J gene: TRBJ2-3
clone size: few
D gene: TRBD2
CDR3 DNA: TGTGCCAGCAGTCTGGGACTTGCTGCTAGCGGGAGGATAACAGATACGCAGTATTTT
CDR3 protein: CASSLGLAASGRITDTQYF

V gene: TRBV9
J gene: TRBJ2-5
clone size: -
D gene: -
CDR3 DNA: TGTGCCAGCAGCTCGGGCTCCAAAGAGACCCAGTACTTC
CDR3 protein: CASSSGSKETQYF

V gene: TRBV28
J gene: TRBJ1-2
clone size: few
D gene: -
CDR3 DNA: TGTGCCAGCAGAGTCGGACAAGGCTATGGCTACACCTTC
CDR3 protein: CASRVGQGYGYTF

V gene: TRBV28
J gene: TRBJ1-2
clone size: -
D gene: TRBD1
CDR3 DNA: TGTGCCAGCAGCCGGGACAGGGACTCCTATGGCTACACCTTC
CDR3 protein: CASSRDRDSYGYTF

V gene: TRBV7-2
J gene: TRBJ2-2
clone size: few
D gene: TRBD2
CDR3 DNA: TGTGCCAGCAGCTTCCTAGGCGGGAGGGACGCCGGGGAGCTGTTTTTT
CDR3 protein: CASSFLGGRDAGELFF

V gene: TRBV9
J gene: TRBJ2-3
clone size: many
D gene: TRBD2
CDR3 DNA: TGTGCCAGCAGCGTAACTAGCGGGAGGGCCACAGATACGCAGTATTTT
CDR3 protein: CASSVTSGRATDTQYF

V gene: TRBV5-1
J gene: TRBJ2-3
clone size: -
D gene: TRBD1
CDR3 DNA: TGCGCCAGCACCATCACAGGGGCAGATACGCAGTATTTT
CDR3 protein: CASTITGADTQYF

V gene: TRBV4-2
J gene: TRBJ2-5
clone size: few
D gene: TRBD2
CDR3 DNA: TGTGCCAGCAGCCAAGATCCAAGGACTAGCGGGGGACGGACCCAGTACTTC
CDR3 protein: CASSQDPRTSGGRTQYF

V gene: TRBV6-1
J gene: TRBJ1-5
clone size: -
D gene: -
CDR3 DNA: TGTGCCAGCAGCCACCCCCAGATGAATAATCAGCCCCAGCATTTT
CDR3 protein: CASSHPQMNNQPQHF

V gene: TRBV11-2
J gene: TRBJ1-1
clone size: few
D gene: -
CDR3 DNA: TGTGCCAGCAGCGCCTCGAGGGAGAACACTGAAGCTTTCTTT
CDR3 protein: CASSASRENTEAFF

V gene: TRBV5-4
J gene: TRBJ1-2
clone size: -
D gene: -
CDR3 DNA: TGTGCCAGCAGCCCAGGCTATGGCTACACCTTC
CDR3 protein: CASSPGYGYTF

V gene: TRBV2
J gene: TRBJ1-1
clone size: -
D gene: -
CDR3 DNA: TGTGCCAGCAGTGACCCGGGGTGGGACACTGAAGCTTTCTTT
CDR3 protein: CASSDPGWDTEAFF

V gene: TRBV10-3
J gene: TRBJ2-5
clone size: few
D gene: TRBD2
CDR3 DNA: TGTGCCATCAGTGGTACTAGCGGGAACATTCGGGAGACCCAGTACTTC
CDR3 protein: CAISGTSGNIRETQYF

V gene: TRBV28
J gene: TRBJ2-1
clone size: -
D gene: -
CDR3 DNA: TGTGCCAGCAGTTTATATCGGGGGGCTATAGACAATGAGCAGTTCTTC
CDR3 protein: CASSLYRGAIDNEQFF

V gene: TRBV7-2
J gene: TRBJ2-5
clone size: -
D gene: -
CDR3 DNA: TGTGCCAGCAGCTTAGTGTGGCTAGCCCGAGAGACCCAGTACTTC
CDR3 protein: CASSLVWLARETQYF

V gene: TRBV5-1
J gene: TRBJ2-1
clone size: few
D gene: TRBD1
CDR3 DNA: TGCGCCAGCAGCTCTGACAGGGGGCGCCTCAATGAGCAGTTCTTC
CDR3 protein: CASSSDRGRLNEQFF

V gene: TRBV23-1
J gene: TRBJ2-1
clone size: -
D gene: -
CDR3 DNA: TGCGCCAGCAGTCACCTAGAGCGTTGTGAGCAGTTCTTC
CDR3 protein: CASSHLERCEQFF

V gene: TRBV19
J gene: TRBJ2-4
clone size: few
D gene: TRBD1
CDR3 DNA: TGTGCCAGTGGGCACCGGGACAGGGTAAACATTCAGTACTTC
CDR3 protein: CASGHRDRVNIQYF

V gene: TRBV27
J gene: TRBJ2-1
clone size: few
D gene: TRBD2
CDR3 DNA: TGTGCCAGCAGTCGGGCTGGGACTAGCTATACTGAGCAGTTCTTC
CDR3 protein: CASSRAGTSYTEQFF

V gene: TRBV15
J gene: TRBJ2-3
clone size: many
D gene: TRBD2
CDR3 DNA: TGTGCCACCAGCAGAGATGCGGGAGCCGTGCATCATACGCAGTATTTT
CDR3 protein: CATSRDAGAVHHTQYF

V gene: TRBV11-2
J gene: TRBJ2-3
clone size: few
D gene: TRBD2
CDR3 DNA: TGTGCCAGCAGCTTCTCTAGCGGAATATCCACAGATACGCAGTATTTT
CDR3 protein: CASSFSSGISTDTQYF

V gene: TRBV19
J gene: TRBJ1-2
clone size: many
D gene: -
CDR3 DNA: TGTGCCACAGAGAGAAACTATGGCTACACCTTC
CDR3 protein: CATERNYGYTF

V gene: TRBV5-1
J gene: TRBJ2-3
clone size: -
D gene: -
CDR3 DNA: TGCGCCAGCAGCTTGGGCCGGACCCAAGATACGCAGTATTTT
CDR3 protein: CASSLGRTQDTQYF

V gene: TRBV9
J gene: TRBJ2-7
clone size: -
D gene: -
CDR3 DNA: TGTGCCAGCAGCGTAGTAGGCGGTCCCGGCGAGCAGTACTTC
CDR3 protein: CASSVVGGPGEQYF

V gene: TRBV4-3
J gene: TRBJ2-2
clone size: few
D gene: -
CDR3 DNA: TGCGCCAGCAGCCAAGATTTTATAAGGGGCACCGGGGAGCTGTTTTTT
CDR3 protein: CASSQDFIRGTGELFF

V gene: TRBV6-5
J gene: TRBJ2-7
clone size: -
D gene: -
CDR3 DNA: TGTGCCAGCAGTAGTGGGCTCTACGAGCAGTACTTC
CDR3 protein: CASSSGLYEQYF

V gene: TRBV6-6
J gene: TRBJ1-5
clone size: -
D gene: -
CDR3 DNA: TGTGCCAGCAGTTCTACTATCTTTCAGCCCCAGCATTTT
CDR3 protein: CASSSTIFQPQHF

V gene: TRBV19
J gene: TRBJ1-5
clone size: few
D gene: -
CDR3 DNA: TGTGCCAGTAGGGGACATCGCAATCAGCCCCAGCATTTT
CDR3 protein: CASRGHRNQPQHF

V gene: TRBV5-5
J gene: TRBJ2-2
clone size: -
D gene: -
CDR3 DNA: TGTGCCAGCAGCGTGGACCGCGGGGAGCTGTTTTTT
CDR3 protein: CASSVDRGELFF

V gene: TRBV6-6
J gene: TRBJ2-1
clone size: -
D gene: -
CDR3 DNA: TGTGCCAGCAGTCGCACCCTTCGGCGCAATGAGCAGTTCTTC
CDR3 protein: CASSRTLRRNEQFF

V gene: TRBV5-4
J gene: TRBJ2-1
clone size: -
D gene: -
CDR3 DNA: TGTGCCAGCAGCTTAGCGCCGGAACCCTACAATGAGCAGTTCTTC
CDR3 protein: CASSLAPEPYNEQFF

V gene: TRBV7-3
J gene: TRBJ2-6
clone size: -
D gene: -
CDR3 DNA: TGTGCCAGCAGCTTTACCGGTAGGGGGACCTCTGGGGCCAACGTCCTGACTTTC
CDR3 protein: CASSFTGRGTSGANVLTF

V gene: TRBV9
J gene: TRBJ2-1
clone size: once
D gene: TRBD1
CDR3 DNA: TGTGCCAGCAGCGTAGCTTGGACAGGAAGGGGCAATGAGCAGTTCTTC
CDR3 protein: CASSVAWTGRGNEQFF

V gene: TRBV7-3
J gene: TRBJ2-5
clone size: -
D gene: TRBD1
CDR3 DNA: TGTGCCAGTAACACAGGGGAGTTACAAGAGACCCAGTACTTC
CDR3 protein: CASNTGELQETQYF

V gene: TRBV6-6
J gene: TRBJ2-1
clone size: -
D gene: TRBD2
CDR3 DNA: TGTGCCAGCAGTGCAAAGCGGGGGGCCTACAATGAGCAGTTCTTC
CDR3 protein: CASSAKRGAYNEQFF

V gene: TRBV29-1
J gene: TRBJ2-5
clone size: few
D gene: -
CDR3 DNA: TGCAGCGTTGGAAACTCTGGGGAGACCCAGTACTTC
CDR3 protein: CSVGNSGETQYF

V gene: TRBV14
J gene: TRBJ2-7
clone size: -
D gene: -
CDR3 DNA: TGTGCCAGCAGCCAAGGAGGACAGCTACACTTC
CDR3 protein: CASSQGGQLHF

V gene: TRBV28
J gene: TRBJ2-7
clone size: -
D gene: -
CDR3 DNA: TGTGCCAGCAGTTTAATGTCCAGTTACGAGCAGTACTTC
CDR3 protein: CASSLMSSYEQYF

V gene: TRBV4-1
J gene: TRBJ2-1
clone size: many
D gene: TRBD2
CDR3 DNA: TGCGCCAGCAGCCAGGTGCTAGCGAACCGGGGGGATGAGCAGTTCTTC
CDR3 protein: CASSQVLANRGDEQFF

V gene: TRBV5-4
J gene: TRBJ2-1
clone size: few
D gene: TRBD2
CDR3 DNA: TGTGCCAGCAGCCAAGGGACTAGCGGCCCTGGGGAGCAGTTCTTC
CDR3 protein: CASSQGTSGPGEQFF

V gene: TRBV28
J gene: TRBJ1-2
clone size: -
D gene: TRBD1
CDR3 DNA: TGTGCCAGCAGTTTATTAGGACAGGGGTCCTATGGCTACACCTTC
CDR3 protein: CASSLLGQGSYGYTF

V gene: TRBV4-3
J gene: TRBJ2-2
clone size: few
D gene: -
CDR3 DNA: TGCGCCAGCAGCCAAATGGGGGGCGCGGGTACCGGGGAGCTGTTTTTT
CDR3 protein: CASSQMGGAGTGELFF

V gene: TRBV27
J gene: TRBJ1-2
clone size: -
D gene: TRBD1
CDR3 DNA: TGTGCCAGCAGGGACAGGGAAACCTATGGCTACACCTTC
CDR3 protein: CASRDRETYGYTF